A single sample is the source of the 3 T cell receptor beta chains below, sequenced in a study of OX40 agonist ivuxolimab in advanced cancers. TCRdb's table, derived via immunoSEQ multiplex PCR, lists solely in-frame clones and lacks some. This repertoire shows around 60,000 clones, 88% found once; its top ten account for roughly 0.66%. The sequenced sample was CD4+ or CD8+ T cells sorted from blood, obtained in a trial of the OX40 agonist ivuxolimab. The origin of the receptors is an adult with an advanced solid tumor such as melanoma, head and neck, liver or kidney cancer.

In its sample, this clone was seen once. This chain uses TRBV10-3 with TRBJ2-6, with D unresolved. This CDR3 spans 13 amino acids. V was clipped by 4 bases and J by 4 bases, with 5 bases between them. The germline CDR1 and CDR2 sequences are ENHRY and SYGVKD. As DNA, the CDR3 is TGTGCCATCAGTGTGTCCGGGGCCAACGTCCTGACTTTC. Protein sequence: CAISVSGANVLTF.

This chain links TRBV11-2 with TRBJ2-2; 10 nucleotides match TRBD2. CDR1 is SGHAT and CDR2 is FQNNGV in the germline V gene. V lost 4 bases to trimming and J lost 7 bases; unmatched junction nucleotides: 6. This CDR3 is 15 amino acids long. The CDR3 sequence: CASSSTSGNIGELFF. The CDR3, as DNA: TGTGCCAGCAGCTCAACTAGCGGGAATATCGGGGAGCTGTTTTTT.

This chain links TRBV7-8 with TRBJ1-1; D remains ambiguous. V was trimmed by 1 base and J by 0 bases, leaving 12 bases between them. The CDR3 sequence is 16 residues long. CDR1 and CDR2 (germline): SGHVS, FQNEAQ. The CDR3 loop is CASSLVSGLLNTEAFF. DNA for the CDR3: TGTGCCAGCAGCTTAGTTAGCGGACTTCTGAACACTGAAGCTTTCTTT.